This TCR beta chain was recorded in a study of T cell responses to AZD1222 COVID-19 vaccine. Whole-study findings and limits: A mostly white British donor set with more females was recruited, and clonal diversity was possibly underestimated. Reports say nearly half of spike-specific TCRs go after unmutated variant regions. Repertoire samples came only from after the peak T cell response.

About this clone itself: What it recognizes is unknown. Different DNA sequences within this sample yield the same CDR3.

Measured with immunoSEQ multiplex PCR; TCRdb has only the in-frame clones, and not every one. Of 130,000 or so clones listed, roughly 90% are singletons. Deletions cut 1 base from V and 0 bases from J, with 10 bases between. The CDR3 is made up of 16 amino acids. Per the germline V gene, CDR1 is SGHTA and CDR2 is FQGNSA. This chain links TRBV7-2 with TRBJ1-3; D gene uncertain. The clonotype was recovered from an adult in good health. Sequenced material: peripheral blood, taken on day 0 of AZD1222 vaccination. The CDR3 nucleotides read TGTGCCAGCAGCTTAGGAAGTGGTACCTCTGGAAACACCATATATTTT. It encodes CASSLGSGTSGNTIYF.